The entry below describes one T cell receptor beta chain. The target antigen is unknown. The CDR3 length is 14 residues. Trimming took off 2 bases at V and 0 bases at J, with 8 bases between the two ends. This specimen belongs to a study of OX40 agonist ivuxolimab in advanced cancers. Study summary: With ivuxolimab, an agonistic anti-OX40 (CD134) antibody, patients were treated. The dose-escalation cohort was over 65% male, with a mean age of around 60 years, ranging about 23 to 79.

Overall study results and limits: The average count of expanded clones was higher among CD8+ T cells than among CD4+. Both blood CD4+ and CD8+ T cells showed clonal growth by week 6 at 0.1 to 3.0 mg/kg.

Sequencing used immunoSEQ multiplex PCR; TCRdb keeps in-frame clones, though not all of them. The table shows about 68,000 clones, with about 89% occurring only once. The sequence was obtained from an adult with an advanced solid tumor such as melanoma, head and neck, liver or kidney cancer. Material: CD4+ or CD8+ T cells sorted from blood, obtained in a trial of the OX40 agonist ivuxolimab. The chain is built from TRBV23-1 and TRBJ2-7, with D uncertain. Being an ORF, TRBV23-1 has a function that is uncertain. CDR3 nucleotides: TGCGCCAGCAGTCAACGGGCCGGCTCCTACGAGCAGTACTTC. Encoded protein: CASSQRAGSYEQYF.